This T cell receptor (beta chain) is drawn from a study of T cells in Graves' hyperthyroidism and ophthalmopathy. The CDR3 totals 16 residues. Trimming removed 1 base from V and 4 bases from J; junction bases left unmatched: 7. From germline, CDR1 is SGHAT and CDR2 FQNNGV. Clinical symptoms, serum thyroxine and TRAb, thyroid ultrasound and orbital computed tomography together formed the diagnostic basis. RNA transcripts yielded amplified TCR beta CDR3 regions. First-round RT-PCR with HTBI primers amplified the TCR CDR3 region. Using its own MiXCR run on the multiplex PCR reads, TCRdb lists one record per CDR3 protein. The data hold hundreds of thousands of distinct CDR3 sequences, with roughly 15% observed a single time. In its sample, this clonotype was seen many times.

The J gene is TRBJ2-1, the V gene TRBV11-2; 7 positions match TRBD2. The sequencing input was blood. The clonotype comes from a woman aged 45-59 years with Graves' ophthalmopathy. The CDR3 region has the DNA TGTGCCAGCAGCTTAGTAGGGCTAGCGGAATACAATGAGCAGTTCTTC. Translation: CASSLVGLAEYNEQFF.